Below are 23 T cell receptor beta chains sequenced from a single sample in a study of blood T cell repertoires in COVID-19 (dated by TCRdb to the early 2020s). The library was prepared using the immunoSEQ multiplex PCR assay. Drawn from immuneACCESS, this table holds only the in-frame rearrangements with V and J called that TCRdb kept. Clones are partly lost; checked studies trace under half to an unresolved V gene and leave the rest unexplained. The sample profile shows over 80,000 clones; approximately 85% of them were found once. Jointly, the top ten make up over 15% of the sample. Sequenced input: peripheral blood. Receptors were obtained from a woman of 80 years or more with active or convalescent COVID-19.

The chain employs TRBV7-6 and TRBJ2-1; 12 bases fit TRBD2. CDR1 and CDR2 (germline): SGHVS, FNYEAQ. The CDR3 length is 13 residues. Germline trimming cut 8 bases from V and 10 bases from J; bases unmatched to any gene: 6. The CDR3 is CASRGLAGGEQFF. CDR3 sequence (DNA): TGTGCCAGCCGGGGGCTAGCGGGAGGGGAGCAGTTCTTC.

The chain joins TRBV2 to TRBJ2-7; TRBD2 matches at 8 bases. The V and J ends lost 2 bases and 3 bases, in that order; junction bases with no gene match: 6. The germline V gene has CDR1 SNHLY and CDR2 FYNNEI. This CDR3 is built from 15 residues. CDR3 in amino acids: CASSELAGGRYEQYF. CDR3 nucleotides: TGTGCCAGCAGTGAACTGGCGGGAGGTCGCTACGAGCAGTACTTC.

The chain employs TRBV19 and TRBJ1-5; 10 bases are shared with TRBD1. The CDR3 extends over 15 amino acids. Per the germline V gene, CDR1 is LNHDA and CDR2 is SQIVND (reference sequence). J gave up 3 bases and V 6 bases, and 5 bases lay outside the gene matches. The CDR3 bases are TGTGCCAGTAGCCGGGACAGGGGAAACAATCAGCCCCAGCATTTT. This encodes CASSRDRGNNQPQHF.

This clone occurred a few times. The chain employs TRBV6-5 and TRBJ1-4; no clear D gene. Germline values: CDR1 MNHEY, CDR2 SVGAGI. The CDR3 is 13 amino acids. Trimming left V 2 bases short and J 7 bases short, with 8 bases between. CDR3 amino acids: CASSYRPGEKLFF. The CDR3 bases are TGTGCCAGCAGTTACAGGCCGGGTGAAAAACTGTTTTTT.

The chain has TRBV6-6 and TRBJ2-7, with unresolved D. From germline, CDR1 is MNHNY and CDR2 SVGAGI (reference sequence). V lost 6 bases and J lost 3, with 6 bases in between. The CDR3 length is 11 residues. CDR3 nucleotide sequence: TGTGCCAGCAGGAGAGTCTACGAGCAGTACTTC. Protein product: CASRRVYEQYF.

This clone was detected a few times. Here the CDR3 reads CASTRRGGNTEAFF. CDR3 DNA: TGTGCCAGCACCCGCAGGGGTGGCAACACTGAAGCTTTCTTT. The rearrangement joins TRBV2 to TRBJ1-1; a possible D gene is TRBD1 (6 bases). The germline CDR1 and CDR2 sequences are SNHLY and FYNNEI. Trimming removed 7 bases from V and 2 bases from J, with 14 bases in between. The CDR3 spans 14 residues.

Written as DNA, the CDR3 is TGTGCCAGCAGCCGTGAGGGAGTCTCCTACGAGCAGTACTTC. Translated, it gives CASSREGVSYEQYF. The chain combines TRBV7-3 with TRBJ2-7; possible D gene TRBD2, 5 bases. V lost 5 bases to trimming and J lost 0 bases, with 11 bases between them. The CDR3 is 14 amino acids. The germline CDR1 and CDR2 sequences are SGHTA and FQGTGA.

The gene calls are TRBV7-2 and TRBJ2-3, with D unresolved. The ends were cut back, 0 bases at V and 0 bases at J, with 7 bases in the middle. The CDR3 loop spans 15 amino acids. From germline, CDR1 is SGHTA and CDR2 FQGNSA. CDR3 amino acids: CASSLAGQSTDTQYF. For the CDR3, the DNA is TGTGCCAGCAGCTTAGCGGGCCAGAGCACAGATACGCAGTATTTT.

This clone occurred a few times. The CDR3 reads CASSAHSNSPLHF. DNA for the CDR3: TGTGCCAGCTCAGCGCACAGCAATTCACCCCTCCACTTT. The V call is TRBV18, the J call TRBJ1-6; D is undetermined. This CDR3 comprises 13 residues. Germline V gene data show CDR1 as KGHSH and CDR2 as LQKENI. V lost 5 bases and J 7 bases, leaving 9 bases between the germline ends.

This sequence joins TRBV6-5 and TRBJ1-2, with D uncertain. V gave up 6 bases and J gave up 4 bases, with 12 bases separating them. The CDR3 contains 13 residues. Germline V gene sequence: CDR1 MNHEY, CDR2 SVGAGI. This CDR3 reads CASRPYSTYGYTF. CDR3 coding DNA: TGTGCCAGCAGGCCCTATTCTACCTATGGCTACACCTTC.

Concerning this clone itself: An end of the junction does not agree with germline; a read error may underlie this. The CDR3 protein is CASSFAAGGNTEAFF. CDR3 DNA sequence: TGTGCCAGCAGCTTTGCGGCGGGGGGGAACACTGAAGCTTTCTTT. This chain uses TRBV5-1 with TRBJ1-1; weak D call: TRBD1 (5 bases). Germline lookup yields CDR1 SGHRS and CDR2 YFSETQ. The length of the CDR3 is 15 residues. Together with reference TRBV5-1 and TRBJ1-1, the CDR3 gives the full variable domain: KAGVTQTPRYLIKTRGQQVTLSCSPISGHRSVSWYQQTPGQGLQFLFEYFSETQRNKGNFPGRFSGRQFSNSRSEMNVSTLELGDSALYLCASSFAAGGNTEAFFGQGTRLTVV.

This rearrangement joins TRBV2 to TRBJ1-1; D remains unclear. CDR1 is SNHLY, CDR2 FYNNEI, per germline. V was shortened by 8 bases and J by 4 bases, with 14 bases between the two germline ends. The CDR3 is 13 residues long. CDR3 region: CASLIEEGTEAFF. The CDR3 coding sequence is TGTGCCAGCCTCATCGAGGAGGGCACTGAAGCTTTCTTT.

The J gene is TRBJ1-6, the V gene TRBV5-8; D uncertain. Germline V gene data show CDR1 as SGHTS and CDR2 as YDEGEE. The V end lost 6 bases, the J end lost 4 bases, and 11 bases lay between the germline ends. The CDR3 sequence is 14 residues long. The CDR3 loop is CASNKREYNSPLHF. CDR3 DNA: TGTGCCAGCAACAAGAGGGAGTATAATTCACCCCTCCACTTT. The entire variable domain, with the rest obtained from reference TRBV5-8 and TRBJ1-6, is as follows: EAGVTQSPTHLIKTRGQQATLRCSPISGHTSVYWYQQALGLGLQFLLWYDEGEERNRGNFPPRFSGRQFPNYSSELNVNALELEDSALYLCASNKREYNSPLHFGNGTRLTVT.

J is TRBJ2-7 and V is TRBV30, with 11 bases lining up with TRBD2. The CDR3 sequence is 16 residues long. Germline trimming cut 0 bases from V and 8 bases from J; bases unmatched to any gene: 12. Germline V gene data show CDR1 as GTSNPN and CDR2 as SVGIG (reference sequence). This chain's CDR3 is CAWSVVGTSGRFQQYF. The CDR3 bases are TGTGCCTGGAGTGTGGTAGGAACTAGCGGGAGATTCCAGCAGTACTTC.

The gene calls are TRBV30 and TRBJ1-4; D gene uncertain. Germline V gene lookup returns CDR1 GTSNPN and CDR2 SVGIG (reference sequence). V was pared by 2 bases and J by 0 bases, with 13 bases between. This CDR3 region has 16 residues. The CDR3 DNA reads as TGTGCCTGGAGTTTGGCGGCAGAATCAACTAATGAAAAACTGTTTTTT. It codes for CAWSLAAESTNEKLFF.

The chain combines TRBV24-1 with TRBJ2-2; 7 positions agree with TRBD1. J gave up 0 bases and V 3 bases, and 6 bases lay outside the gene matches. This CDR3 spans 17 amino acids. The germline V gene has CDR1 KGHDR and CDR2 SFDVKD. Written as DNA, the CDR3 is TGTGCCACCAGTGATGAGAAGACAGGGACGAACACCGGGGAGCTGTTTTTT. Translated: CATSDEKTGTNTGELFF.

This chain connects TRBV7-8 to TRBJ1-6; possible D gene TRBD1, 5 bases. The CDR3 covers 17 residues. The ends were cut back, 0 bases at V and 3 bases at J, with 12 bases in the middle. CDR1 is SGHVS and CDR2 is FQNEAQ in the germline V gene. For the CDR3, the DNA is TGTGCCAGCAGCTTAGCAGGGGTCGTCAGCTATAATTCACCCCTCCACTTT. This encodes CASSLAGVVSYNSPLHF.

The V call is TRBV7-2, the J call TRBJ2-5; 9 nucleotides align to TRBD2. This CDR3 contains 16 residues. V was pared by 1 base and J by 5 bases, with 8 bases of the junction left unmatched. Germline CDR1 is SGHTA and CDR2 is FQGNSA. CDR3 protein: CASSLVSGRFSETQYF. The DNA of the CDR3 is TGTGCCAGCAGCTTAGTGAGCGGGAGGTTTTCGGAGACCCAGTACTTC.

CDR3 protein: CASSYISSGPLFEQFF. CDR3 DNA sequence: TGTGCCAGCAGTTATATTTCTAGCGGGCCATTATTCGAGCAGTTCTTC. The rearrangement joins TRBV6-5 to TRBJ2-1; 8 nucleotides agree with TRBD2. The CDR3 contains 16 residues. V trimming: 3 bases; J trimming: 10 bases; junction bases outside the gene matches: 14. Per germline, CDR1 MNHEY and CDR2 SVGAGI.

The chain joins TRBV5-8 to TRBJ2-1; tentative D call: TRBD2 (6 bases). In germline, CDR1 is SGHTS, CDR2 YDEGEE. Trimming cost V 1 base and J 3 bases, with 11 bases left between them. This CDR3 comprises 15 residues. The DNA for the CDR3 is TGTGCCAGCAGCTTGCAGGGTAGCGGCTACAATGAGCAGTTCTTC. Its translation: CASSLQGSGYNEQFF.

CDR3 amino acids: CASSPQRALNTEAFF. For the CDR3, the DNA is TGTGCCAGCAGCCCCCAGCGGGCATTGAACACTGAAGCTTTCTTT. The V and J genes are TRBV9 and TRBJ1-1; D uncertain. CDR3 length: 15 residues. Per germline, CDR1 SGDLS and CDR2 YYNGEE. Trimming cost V 4 bases and J 0 bases, with 13 bases left between them.

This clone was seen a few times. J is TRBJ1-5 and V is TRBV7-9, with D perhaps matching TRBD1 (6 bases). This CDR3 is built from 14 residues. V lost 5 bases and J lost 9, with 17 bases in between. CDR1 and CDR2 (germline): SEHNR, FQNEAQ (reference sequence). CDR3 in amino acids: CASSPQGGEGPQHF. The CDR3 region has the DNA TGTGCCAGCAGCCCACAAGGGGGGGAAGGGCCCCAGCATTTT.

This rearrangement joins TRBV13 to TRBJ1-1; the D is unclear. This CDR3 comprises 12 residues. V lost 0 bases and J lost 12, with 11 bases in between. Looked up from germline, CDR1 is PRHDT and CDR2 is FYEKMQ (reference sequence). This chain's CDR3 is CASSLGGRRSFF. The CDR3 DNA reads TGTGCCAGCAGCTTAGGAGGCAGGCGTTCTTTCTTT.